The 26 T cell receptor beta chains below come from one sample, sequenced in a study of T cell responses to AZD1222 COVID-19 vaccine. TCRdb's copy holds only in-frame clones and misses some; the assay was immunoSEQ multiplex PCR. The table records 200,000 or so clones, about 93% of them present only once. Here the sequenced sample was peripheral blood, taken 28 days after the second AZD1222 dose. The receptors shown here come from an adult who received the AZD1222 COVID-19 vaccine.

V is TRBV3-1 (or the pseudogene TRBV3-2) and J is TRBJ1-1; no reliable D call. The CDR3 consists of 13 residues. Trimming removed 8 bases from V and 5 bases from J, with 15 bases in between. CDR1 LGHDT and CDR2 YNNKEL come from the germline V gene (reference sequence). CDR3 loop: CASQIREGTEAFF. The CDR3 nucleotides read TGTGCCAGCCAGATAAGGGAGGGTACTGAAGCTTTCTTT.

This rearrangement joins TRBV12-3 or TRBV12-4 to TRBJ1-5; 7 bases fit TRBD1. The CDR3 runs to 13 residues. V lost 6 bases to trimming and J lost 6 bases; unmatched junction nucleotides: 5. CDR3 amino acids: CASSLGGSQPQHF. In DNA, the CDR3 is TGTGCCAGCAGCCTAGGGGGCTCTCAGCCCCAGCATTTT.

The chain joins TRBV3-1 (or the pseudogene TRBV3-2) to TRBJ1-2, with 9 bases identical to TRBD1. CDR3 length equals 14 residues. The ends lost 4 bases at V and 7 bases at J; junction bases unmatched: 7. Per the germline V gene, CDR1 is LGHDT and CDR2 is YNNKEL (reference sequence). CDR3 loop: CASSPGTGIRGYTF. DNA of the CDR3: TGTGCCAGCAGCCCTGGGACAGGGATCCGTGGCTACACCTTC.

The chain is built from TRBV29-1 and TRBJ2-2, with 8 bases fitting TRBD1. J lost 3 bases, V lost 7 bases, and 10 bases had no gene match. CDR1 SQVTM and CDR2 ANQGSEA come from the germline V gene. The CDR3 loop spans 15 amino acids. The CDR3 DNA follows: TGCAGCGCCGGGAGACAGGGGTTGGACACCGGGGAGCTGTTTTTT. It translates to CSAGRQGLDTGELFF.

The chain combines TRBV11-1 with TRBJ1-2; no definite D call. V was trimmed by 5 bases and J by 6 bases, leaving 16 bases between them. Per the germline V gene, CDR1 is SGHAT and CDR2 is FQDESV (reference sequence). The CDR3 runs 14 residues. CDR3 in amino acids: CASSLLGSPDGYTF. CDR3 DNA sequence: TGTGCCAGCAGCCTACTTGGGTCCCCAGATGGCTACACCTTC.

This chain joins TRBV7-2 and TRBJ1-4; D is unclear. Trimming took 5 bases from V and 5 from J, leaving 12 bases between them. The CDR3 contains 14 residues. CDR1 SGHTA and CDR2 FQGNSA come from the germline V gene. CDR3 sequence reads: CASSMGWGNEKLFF. The CDR3 DNA follows: TGTGCCAGCAGCATGGGGTGGGGAAATGAAAAACTGTTTTTT.

The chain links TRBV19 to TRBJ1-3; D uncertain. The CDR3 runs 14 residues. V lost 3 bases and J lost 5, with 11 bases in between. Germline V CDR1 and CDR2: LNHDA, SQIVND (reference sequence). This chain's CDR3 is CASSIASPRNTIYF. For the CDR3, the DNA is TGTGCCAGTAGTATTGCATCCCCTAGAAACACCATATATTTT.

This clone came up once. The chain carries TRBV5-1 and TRBJ1-3; perhaps TRBD1 as D (6 bases). Per the germline V gene, CDR1 is SGHRS and CDR2 is YFSETQ. This CDR3 is built from 15 residues. Trimming removed 4 bases from V and 0 bases from J, with 11 bases in between. The CDR3 coding sequence is TGCGCCAGCAGCACAGGGCTGCGCTCTGGAAACACCATATATTTT. This translates into CASSTGLRSGNTIYF.

This clone was seen more than once but under ten times. CDR3 nucleotides: TGTGCCAGCAGCTTAGCGGGGGGTGGCTACACCTTC. This sequence encodes CASSLAGGGYTF. The chain carries TRBV7-8 and TRBJ1-2; D is perhaps TRBD1 (5 bases). CDR3 size: 12 residues. The V end was cut by 0 bases, the J end by 7 bases, with 6 bases between. Per the germline V gene, CDR1 is SGHVS and CDR2 is FQNEAQ. Supplemented by reference TRBV7-8 and TRBJ1-2, the full variable domain reads GAGVSQSPRYKVAKRGQDVALRCDPISGHVSLFWYQQALGQGPEFLTYFQNEAQLDKSGLPSDRFFAERPEGSVSTLKIQRTQQEDSAVYLCASSLAGGGYTFGSGTRLTVV.

The rearrangement joins TRBV19 to TRBJ2-1, with 12 positions matching TRBD2. This CDR3 region has 15 residues. Germline V gene lookup returns CDR1 LNHDA and CDR2 SQIVND (reference sequence). Trimming cost V 7 bases and J 9 bases; bases outside gene matches: 10. CDR3 protein: CASITTSGGRGEQFF. The CDR3 nucleotides are TGTGCCAGTATAACCACTAGCGGGGGGCGGGGTGAGCAGTTCTTC.

CDR3 DNA sequence: TGCGCCAGCAGCCCGGACAGGGGACGGTCACCCCTCCACTTT. Encoded protein: CASSPDRGRSPLHF. The V and J genes are TRBV5-1 and TRBJ1-6; 9 nucleotides line up with TRBD1. The CDR3 consists of 14 residues. Germline CDR1 reads SGHRS; CDR2 reads YFSETQ. Unmatched junction bases numbered 6, after V lost 4 bases and J lost 10 bases.

The V call is TRBV2, the J call TRBJ1-2; 7 bases fit TRBD1. With V trimmed by 7 bases and J by 4 bases, 6 bases remained unmatched. The CDR3 length is 13 residues. The germline V gene has CDR1 SNHLY and CDR2 FYNNEI. The CDR3 here is CASNFDRVYGYTF. The CDR3 DNA reads as TGTGCCAGCAATTTCGACAGGGTCTATGGCTACACCTTC.

The genes are TRBV5-1 and TRBJ2-3; 13 bases are a match to TRBD2. V lost 1 base to trimming and J lost 5 bases; unmatched junction nucleotides: 13. Germline V gives CDR1 SGHRS, CDR2 YFSETQ. This CDR3 spans 19 amino acids. The CDR3 DNA sequence: TGCGCCAGCAGCTTGATTCCACTTGGGACTAGCGGGGAGGAAGATACGCAGTATTTT. Translated, it gives CASSLIPLGTSGEEDTQYF. Complete variable domain (other parts from reference TRBV5-1 and TRBJ2-3): KAGVTQTPRYLIKTRGQQVTLSCSPISGHRSVSWYQQTPGQGLQFLFEYFSETQRNKGNFPGRFSGRQFSNSRSEMNVSTLELGDSALYLCASSLIPLGTSGEEDTQYFGPGTRLTVL.

The chain carries TRBV18 and TRBJ1-6, with no clear D. Trimming removed 0 bases at V and 10 bases at J, with 13 bases between. Germline V gene data show CDR1 as KGHSH and CDR2 as LQKENI. This CDR3 contains 15 residues. DNA of the CDR3: TGTGCCAGCTCACCACCGATCGGCTCCACGTCACCCCTCCACTTT. The encoded protein is CASSPPIGSTSPLHF.

V is TRBV9 and J is TRBJ1-1; a weak D match, TRBD1 (6 bases). The germline V gene encodes CDR1 SGDLS and CDR2 YYNGEE. The length of the CDR3 is 13 residues. V was pared by 0 bases and J by 3 bases, with 6 bases between. For the CDR3, the DNA is TGTGCCAGCAGCGTAGGGGGGCACACTGAAGCTTTCTTT. This encodes CASSVGGHTEAFF.

This clone was picked up one time. The genes are TRBV24-1 and TRBJ2-2, with a possible D match to TRBD1 (6 bases). CDR1 and CDR2 (germline): KGHDR, SFDVKD. V was clipped by 0 bases and J by 4 bases, with 14 bases between them. The CDR3 length is 17 residues. CDR3 loop: CATSDLQTGAITGELFF. As DNA, the CDR3 is TGTGCCACCAGTGATTTGCAGACAGGTGCTATCACCGGGGAGCTGTTTTTT.

This clone was seen once. The V gene is TRBV19, the J gene TRBJ2-5; weak D call: TRBD2 (6 bases). The V gene lost 10 bases and the J gene lost 0 bases, with 12 bases spanning the gap. CDR1 is LNHDA, CDR2 SQIVND, per germline (reference sequence). This CDR3 comprises 13 residues. Written as DNA, the CDR3 is TGTGCCACCCGAGGAGGGAACCAAGAGACCCAGTACTTC. Amino acid sequence: CATRGGNQETQYF.

This chain links TRBV7-3 with TRBJ1-6; tentatively, D is TRBD1 (5 bases). V lost 2 bases, J lost 10 bases, and 12 bases lay in between. Looked up from germline, CDR1 is SGHTA and CDR2 is FQGTGA. The CDR3 is made up of 14 amino acids. The CDR3 nucleotides read TGTGCCAGCAGCTTAGAAGGGGTTTGGTCACCCCTCCACTTT. Amino acid sequence: CASSLEGVWSPLHF. Full variable domain (outside the CDR3, taken from reference TRBV7-3 and TRBJ1-6): GAGVSQTPSNKVTEKGKYVELRCDPISGHTALYWYRQSLGQGPEFLIYFQGTGAADDSGLPNDRFFAVRPEGSVSTLKIQRTERGDSAVYLCASSLEGVWSPLHFGNGTRLTVT.

The V gene is TRBV9, the J gene TRBJ2-7; D may match TRBD1 or TRBD2 (6 bases each). Germline V CDR1 and CDR2: SGDLS, YYNGEE. There are 15 residues in the CDR3. V dropped 4 bases and J dropped 3 bases, with 17 bases sitting between them. The CDR3 protein is CASSSNPGAIYEQYF. The DNA of the CDR3 is TGTGCCAGCAGCTCAAATCCGGGGGCAATCTACGAGCAGTACTTC.

To note about this clone: The same CDR3 is also encoded by other DNA sequences in this sample. V and J are TRBV28 and TRBJ1-4, with 9 bases aligning to TRBD1. CDR1 MDHEN and CDR2 SYDVKM come from the germline V gene. Germline trimming cut 6 bases from V and 5 bases from J; bases unmatched to any gene: 4. This CDR3 region has 14 residues. The CDR3 DNA sequence: TGTGCCAGCAGCCTCGGACAGGGGAATGAAAAACTGTTTTTT. It yields the protein CASSLGQGNEKLFF.

V gene TRBV5-6 combines with J gene TRBJ2-7; tentatively, D is TRBD2 (5 bases). This CDR3 comprises 15 residues. The V gene lost 4 bases and the J gene lost 3 bases, with 17 bases spanning the gap. Looked up from germline, CDR1 is SGHDT and CDR2 is YYEEEE. The CDR3 here is CASSPYGEGGYEQYF. The CDR3, as DNA: TGTGCCAGCAGCCCATACGGGGAAGGAGGCTACGAGCAGTACTTC.

The rearrangement joins TRBV27 to TRBJ1-5, with a weak D call TRBD1 (5 bases). This CDR3 region has 12 residues. The germline V and J ends were trimmed by 4 bases and 6 bases, with 7 bases remaining between them. Germline-derived CDR1 and CDR2 are MNHEY and SMNVEV (reference sequence). In DNA, the CDR3 is TGTGCCAGCAGTTCGGGGGGTCAGCCCCAGCATTTT. It encodes CASSSGGQPQHF.

The rearrangement links TRBV7-2 to TRBJ1-2; possibly TRBD1 for D (6 bases). This CDR3 is built from 14 residues. Trimming cost V 8 bases and J 2 bases, with 15 bases left between them. Germline V gene sequence: CDR1 SGHTA, CDR2 FQGNSA. The CDR3 DNA reads TGTGCCAGCGGGACTTCGGACAGAAACTATGGCTACACCTTC. As protein: CASGTSDRNYGYTF.

The chain combines TRBV2 with TRBJ1-1; no firm D call. Trimming removed 10 bases at V and 3 bases at J, with 0 bases between. CDR1 and CDR2 from the germline V gene are SNHLY and FYNNEI. This CDR3 contains 8 residues. CDR3 DNA sequence: TGTGCCAACACTGAAGCTTTCTTT. Its protein product is CANTEAFF.

The chain employs TRBV19 and TRBJ1-5; possibly TRBD1 for D (6 bases). Per germline, CDR1 LNHDA and CDR2 SQIVND (reference sequence). The V and J ends lost 1 base and 1 base respectively, with 8 bases between them. The CDR3 extends over 15 amino acids. Here the CDR3 DNA reads TGTGCCAGTAGTATAGTTACAGGGAGCAATCAGCCCCAGCATTTT. It is translated as CASSIVTGSNQPQHF.

The V call is TRBV6-5, the J call TRBJ1-5; TRBD1 is a possible D gene (5 bases). CDR1 and CDR2 from the germline V gene are MNHEY and SVGAGI. This CDR3 contains 15 residues. V lost 2 bases, J lost 2 bases, and 10 bases lay in between. CDR3: CASSYAGDRNQPQHF. CDR3 DNA sequence: TGTGCCAGCAGTTACGCGGGGGATCGCAATCAGCCCCAGCATTTT.